The text below deals with one TCR beta chain. The data were produced by immunoSEQ multiplex PCR, yet TCRdb's version contains in-frame clones alone and is incomplete. The sample contains fewer than 40,000 clones, approximately 80% of which appear only once. These data belong to a study of blood T cell repertoires in COVID-19. Overall study: Sites in the United States, Italy and Spain provided acute and convalescent COVID-19 samples. T cells, B-cell-depleted T cells, or PBMCs provided the cDNA or gDNA that served as material.

This clonotype was sampled from a human donor in a cohort sampled during active COVID-19. What was sequenced was peripheral blood.

The CDR3 protein is CAIRADQGGTEAFF. CDR3 nucleotides: TGTGCCATCAGGGCGGACCAAGGGGGCACTGAAGCTTTCTTT. The chain combines TRBV10-3 with TRBJ1-1; tentative D call: TRBD1 (6 bases). The CDR3 loop spans 14 amino acids. Germline CDR1 and CDR2: ENHRY and SYGVKD. V lost 6 bases to trimming and J lost 4 bases, with 15 bases between them.